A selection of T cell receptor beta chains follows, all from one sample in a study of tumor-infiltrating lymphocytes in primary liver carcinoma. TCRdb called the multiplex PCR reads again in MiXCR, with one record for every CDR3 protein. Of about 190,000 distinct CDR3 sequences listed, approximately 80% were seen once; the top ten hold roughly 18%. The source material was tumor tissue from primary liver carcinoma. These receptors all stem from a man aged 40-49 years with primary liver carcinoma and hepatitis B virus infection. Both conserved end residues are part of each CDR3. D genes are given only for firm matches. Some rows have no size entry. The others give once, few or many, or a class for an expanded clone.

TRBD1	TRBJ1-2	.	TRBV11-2	TGTGTCAGCAGCTTGGACAGGGGCTATTGCTACAACTTC	CVSSLDRGYCYNF
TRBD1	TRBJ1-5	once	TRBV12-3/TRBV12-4	TGTGCCAGCAGTCGAACCAACAGGGGGCGAGGCAATCGACCCCAGCATTTT	CASSRTNRGRGNRPQHF
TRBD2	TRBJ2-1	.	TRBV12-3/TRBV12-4	TGTGCCAGCAGTGCCCAGAGAGGGGTAGCGGGAGACAACAATGAGCACTTTTTC	CASSAQRGVAGDNNEHFF
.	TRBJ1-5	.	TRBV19	TGTGCCAGTAGTAACCAGGCCGGCAATCAGCCCCAGCATTTT	CASSNQAGNQPQHF
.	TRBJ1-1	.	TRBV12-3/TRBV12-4	TGTAACAGCAGTTTATGGACAGTGGGCTATGGGAACACTGAAGCTTTCTTT	CNSSLWTVGYGNTEAFF
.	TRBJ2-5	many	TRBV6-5	TGTGCCACCCAGTGGGGTCTCCAAGAGACCCAGTACTTC	CATQWGLQETQYF
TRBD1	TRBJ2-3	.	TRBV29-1	TGCTGCGTTGGGGGGACCGGACAGGGTAATGCAGATACGCAGTATTTT	CCVGGTGQGNADTQYF
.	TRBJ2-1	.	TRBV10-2	TGCGCCAGAGAAAGGGCAAACAATGAGCAGTTCTTC	CARERANNEQFF
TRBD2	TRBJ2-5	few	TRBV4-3	TGCGCCAGTAGCAGAGCGGCTAGCGGGAGGACTGGTGAGACCCAGTACTTC	CASSRAASGRTGETQYF
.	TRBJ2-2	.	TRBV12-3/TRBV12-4	TGTGCCAGAAGTTCGGGCTACACCGGGGAGCTGTTTTTT	CARSSGYTGELFF
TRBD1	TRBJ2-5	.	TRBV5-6	TGTGCCAGTAGCTTGCCGGACAGGGGGCGGAAGACCCAGTACTTC	CASSLPDRGRKTQYF
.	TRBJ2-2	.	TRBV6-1	TGTGCCAGTAGTGAAAGGGCGGGGCTAGGGGAGCTGTTTTTT	CASSERAGLGELFF
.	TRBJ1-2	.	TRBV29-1	TGCAGCGTGGTCGGGACGGGTGGCCATACCTTC	CSVVGTGGHTF
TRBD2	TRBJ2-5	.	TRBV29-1	TGCAGCGTTGATGATAAGACTAGCGGGGAGACCGAGTACTTC	CSVDDKTSGETEYF
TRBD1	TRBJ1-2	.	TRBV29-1	TGCAGCGTGTCGGGACAGGGGGCCGGCAACTATGAGTACACCTTC	CSVSGQGAGNYEYTF
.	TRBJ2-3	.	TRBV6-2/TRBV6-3	TGTGCCAGCATTTCGCCCTGGGACTCCGAAGCGCAGTATTTT	CASISPWDSEAQYF
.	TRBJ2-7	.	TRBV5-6	TGTGCCAGCAACTTGTTCAGGGTGGGGGATCAGTACTTC	CASNLFRVGDQYF
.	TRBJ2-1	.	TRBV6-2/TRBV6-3	TGTGCCAGCAGTCGTAACCCTCAACTAGGGGTCTTC	CASSRNPQLGVF
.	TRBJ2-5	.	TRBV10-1	TGCGCCTGGAGTGAAACCGTAACCTCGGAGACCCAGTACTTC	CAWSETVTSETQYF
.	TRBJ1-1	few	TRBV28	TGTGCCGGCAGTGCCGCCGGGAAGAACACTGAAGCTTTCTTT	CAGSAAGKNTEAFF
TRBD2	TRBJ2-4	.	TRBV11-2	TGTGCCAGCTACTCACCGGGACCAGCGGGAGTAGCCAAAAACATTCAGTACTTC	CASYSPGPAGVAKNIQYF
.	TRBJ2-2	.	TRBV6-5	TGTGCCAGCGGTTACATGGCGGACACCGGGGAACTGTTTTTT	CASGYMADTGELFF
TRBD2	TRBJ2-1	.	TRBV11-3	TGTGCCAGCAGCCACCCTAACGGGGGGAACAATGAGCAGTTCTTC	CASSHPNGGNNEQFF
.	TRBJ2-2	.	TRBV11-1	TGTGTCCGCAGCCCGGGGGTCGGGGCGGACACCGGGGAGCTGTTTTTT	CVRSPGVGADTGELFF
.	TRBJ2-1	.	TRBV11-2	TGTGCCAGCAGCTTTATCGGGCCACTCGATAATGAGCAGTTTTTC	CASSFIGPLDNEQFF
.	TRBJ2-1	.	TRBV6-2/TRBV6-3	TGTGCCAGCATTCGATCCCCCGTGGGGATCGATGAGCAGTTTTTC	CASIRSPVGIDEQFF
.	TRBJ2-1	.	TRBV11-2	TGTGTCAGCAGCTTTAGTGGGCCACTCGACAATGGGCAGTTCTTC	CVSSFSGPLDNGQFF
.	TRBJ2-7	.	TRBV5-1	TGCGCCAGCAGCCTGGGGTCGACTTGCGGAGTCTACGATCAGTACTTC	CASSLGSTCGVYDQYF
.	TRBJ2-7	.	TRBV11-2	TGTGCCAGCAGCTATAACAGGAATTCCTACGAGAAGTACTTC	CASSYNRNSYEKYF
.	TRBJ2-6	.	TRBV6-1	TGTGCCAGTAGTACAGTCCCCGGGGCCAACGTCCTGACTTTC	CASSTVPGANVLTF
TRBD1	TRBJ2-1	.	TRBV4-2	TGTGCCAGCAGGCGACGGACAGGGTCAGGTGTCAATGAACAGTTCTTC	CASRRRTGSGVNEQFF
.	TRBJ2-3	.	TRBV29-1	TGTAGCGTTCTGATCGGCACAGATACGCAGTATTTT	CSVLIGTDTQYF
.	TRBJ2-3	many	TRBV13	TGTGCCAGCAGCTTAAAGAGGGCAGATACGCAGTATTTT	CASSLKRADTQYF
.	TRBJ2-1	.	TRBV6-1	TGTGCCAGCAGTTCCACGGCCCACGACCGGGGAGGCAATGAGCAGTTCTTC	CASSSTAHDRGGNEQFF
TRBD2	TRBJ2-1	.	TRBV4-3	TGCGCCAGCAGCCAAGAAAGGCCTAGCGGGATCCTGTATGAGCAGCTCTTC	CASSQERPSGILYEQLF
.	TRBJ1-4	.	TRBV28	TGTGCCAGCACCTCCTACCATGGACCGAGCCCTGAAAAACTGTTTTTT	CASTSYHGPSPEKLFF
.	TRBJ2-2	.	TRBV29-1	TGCAACGCTCTTACTAACGGGGCGAACACCGGGGAGCTGTATTTT	CNALTNGANTGELYF
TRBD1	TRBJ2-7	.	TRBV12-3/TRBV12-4	TGTGTCAGTAGGGGACAGGGACCCTCCTACGAGCAGTACTTC	CVSRGQGPSYEQYF
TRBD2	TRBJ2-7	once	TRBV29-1	TGCAGTGTCGCTTTGGGAGTAGCGGGGTCATACGAGCAGTACTTC	CSVALGVAGSYEQYF
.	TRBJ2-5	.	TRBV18	TGTGCCAGCTCTCCAACTCAACCCGATGAGACCCAGTATTTC	CASSPTQPDETQYF
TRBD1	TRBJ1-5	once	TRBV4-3	TGCACCAGCAGCCAAGACAGGGAGGTAGGTCAGCCCCAGCATTTT	CTSSQDREVGQPQHF
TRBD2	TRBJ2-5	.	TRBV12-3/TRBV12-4	TGCGCCAGCAGTCTAGCGGGGGTAAAGACCCACTACTTC	CASSLAGVKTHYF
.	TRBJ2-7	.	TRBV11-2	TGTGCCGGCAGCTCCGAACGGCTTTACGCGCGCGAGCAGTATTTC	CAGSSERLYAREQYF
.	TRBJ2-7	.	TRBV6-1	TGTGCCAGCAGTGAGGTTCGGGCGAGAGGGACTTCCTACGAGCAGTATTTC	CASSEVRARGTSYEQYF
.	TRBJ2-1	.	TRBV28	TGTGCCAGCAGTTTAGCAGGGGCCACCTACAAAGAGCAGTTCTTC	CASSLAGATYKEQFF
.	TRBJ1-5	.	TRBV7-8	TGTGCCAGCACCTCCCCCGGGACTAGCGGGAGGAGTACGCAGCATTTT	CASTSPGTSGRSTQHF
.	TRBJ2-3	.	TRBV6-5	TGTGCCAGCAGTTACAGTCGTACAAGGGGCCTCACAGATACGCAGTATTTT	CASSYSRTRGLTDTQYF
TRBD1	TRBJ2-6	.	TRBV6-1	TGCACCATCAGTGGATACAGGGGTCCTACCTCTGGGGCCAACGTCCTGACTTTC	CTISGYRGPTSGANVLTF
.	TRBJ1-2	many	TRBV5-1	TGCGCCAGCAGCTTGGGGGCCAGGGATTACGGCTACACCTTC	CASSLGARDYGYTF
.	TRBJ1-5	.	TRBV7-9	TGTGCCAGCAGATTAGCGGATGCACCCCAGCATTTT	CASRLADAPQHF
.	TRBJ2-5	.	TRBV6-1	TGTGACAGCACCTTTCAGGAGACCCAGTACTTC	CDSTFQETQYF
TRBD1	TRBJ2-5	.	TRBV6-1	TGTGCCTGCAGTGATCCCCGACAGGGGGTAAGAGCCCAGTACTTC	CACSDPRQGVRAQYF
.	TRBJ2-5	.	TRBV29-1	TGCAGCGTCCTGGCAGCGTACGAAGAGACCCAGTACTTC	CSVLAAYEETQYF
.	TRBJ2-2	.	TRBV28	TGTGCCACCGTCAGGGCCACCGGGGAGCTGTTTTTT	CATVRATGELFF
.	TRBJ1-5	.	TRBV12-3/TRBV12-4	TGTGCCAGCAGCCAGAGGGCATATCAGCCCCAGCATTTT	CASSQRAYQPQHF
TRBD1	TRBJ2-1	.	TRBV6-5	TGTACCAGCAGTCTACGACAGGGGGGTGAGCAGTTCTTC	CTSSLRQGGEQFF
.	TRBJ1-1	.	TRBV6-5	TGTCCCAGCAGTTCCTTAATAAACACTGAAGCTTTCTTT	CPSSSLINTEAFF
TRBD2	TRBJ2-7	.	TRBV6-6	TGTGCCAGTACCCCACTCTTAGTGGGAGGGAGGAACGAGCAGTACTTC	CASTPLLVGGRNEQYF